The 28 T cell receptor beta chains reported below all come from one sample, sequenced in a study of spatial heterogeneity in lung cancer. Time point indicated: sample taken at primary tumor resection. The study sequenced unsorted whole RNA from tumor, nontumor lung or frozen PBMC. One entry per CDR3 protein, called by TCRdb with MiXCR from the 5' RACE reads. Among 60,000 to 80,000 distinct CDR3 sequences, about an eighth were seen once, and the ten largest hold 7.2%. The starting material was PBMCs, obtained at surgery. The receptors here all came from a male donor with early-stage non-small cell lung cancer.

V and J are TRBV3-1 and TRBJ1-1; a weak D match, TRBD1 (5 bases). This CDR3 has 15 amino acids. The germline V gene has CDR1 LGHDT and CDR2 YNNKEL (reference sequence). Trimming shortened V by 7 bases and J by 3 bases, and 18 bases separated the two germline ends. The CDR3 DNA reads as TGTGCCAGCATGGGGGGGACGGAGGGTGACACTGAAGCTTTCTTT. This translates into CASMGGTEGDTEAFF.

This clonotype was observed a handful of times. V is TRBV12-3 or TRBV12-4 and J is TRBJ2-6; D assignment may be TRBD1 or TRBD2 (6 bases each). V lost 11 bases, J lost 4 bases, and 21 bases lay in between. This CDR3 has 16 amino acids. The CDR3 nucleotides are TGTGCCTCGTCCAATAGGGGGGCGCGAGGGGCCAACGTCCTGACTTTC. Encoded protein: CASSNRGARGANVLTF.

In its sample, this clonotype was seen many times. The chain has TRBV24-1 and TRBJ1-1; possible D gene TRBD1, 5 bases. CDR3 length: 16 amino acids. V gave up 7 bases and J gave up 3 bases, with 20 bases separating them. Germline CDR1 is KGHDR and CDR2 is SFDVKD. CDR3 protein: CATRSGRGRDDTEAFF. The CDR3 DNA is TGTGCCACCAGATCAGGGAGAGGGCGGGATGACACTGAAGCTTTCTTT.

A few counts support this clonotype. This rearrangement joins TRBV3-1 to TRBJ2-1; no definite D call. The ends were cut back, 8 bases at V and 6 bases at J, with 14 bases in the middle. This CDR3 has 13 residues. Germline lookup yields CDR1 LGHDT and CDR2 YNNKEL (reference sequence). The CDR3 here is CASGPDYSNEQFF. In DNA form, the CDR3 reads TGTGCCAGCGGGCCCGATTATAGCAATGAGCAGTTCTTC.

In DNA, the CDR3 is TGTGCCAGCAGTGACGGATACCGCTCCTACGAGCAGTACTTC. As protein: CASSDGYRSYEQYF. The chain employs TRBV9 and TRBJ2-7; D remains unclear. V dropped 5 bases and J dropped 0 bases, with 12 bases sitting between them. This CDR3 spans 14 amino acids. CDR1 and CDR2 (germline): SGDLS, YYNGEE.

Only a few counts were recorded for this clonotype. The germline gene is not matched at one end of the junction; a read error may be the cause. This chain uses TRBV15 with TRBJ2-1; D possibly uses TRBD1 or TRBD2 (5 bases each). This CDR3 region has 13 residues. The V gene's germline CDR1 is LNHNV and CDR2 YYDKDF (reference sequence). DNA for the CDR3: TGTGCCACCGGCAGGGAGCCCTACAATGAGCAGTTCTTC. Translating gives CATGREPYNEQFF.

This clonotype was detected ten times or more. The CDR3 sequence is CASSVGTGEAFF. In DNA, the CDR3 is TGTGCCAGCAGCGTCGGGACAGGTGAAGCTTTCTTT. This sequence joins TRBV7-3 and TRBJ1-1; 8 bases align to TRBD1. The J segment lost 7 bases and the V segment lost 5 bases, leaving 3 bases of the junction unmatched. Germline V gene lookup returns CDR1 SGHTA and CDR2 FQGTGA. The length of the CDR3 is 12 residues.

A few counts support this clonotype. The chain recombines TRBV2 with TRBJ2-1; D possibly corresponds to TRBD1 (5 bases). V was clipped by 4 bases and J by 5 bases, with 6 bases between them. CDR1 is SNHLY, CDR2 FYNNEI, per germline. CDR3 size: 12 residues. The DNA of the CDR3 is TGTGCCAGCAGTGTAGGGGACAATGAGCAGTTCTTC. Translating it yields CASSVGDNEQFF.

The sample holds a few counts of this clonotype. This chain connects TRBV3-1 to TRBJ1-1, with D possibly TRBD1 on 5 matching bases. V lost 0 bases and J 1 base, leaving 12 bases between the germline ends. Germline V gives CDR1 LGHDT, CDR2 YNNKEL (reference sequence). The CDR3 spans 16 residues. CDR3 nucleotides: TGTGCCAGCAGCCAAGATATTGTCAGGGCGAACACTGAAGCTTTCTTT. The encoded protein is CASSQDIVRANTEAFF.

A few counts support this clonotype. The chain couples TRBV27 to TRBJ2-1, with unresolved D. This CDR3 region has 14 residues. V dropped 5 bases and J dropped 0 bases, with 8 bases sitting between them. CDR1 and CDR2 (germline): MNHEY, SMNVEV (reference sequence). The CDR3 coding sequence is TGTGCCAGCAGTCGAGAACCCTCCTACAATGAGCAGTTCTTC. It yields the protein CASSREPSYNEQFF.

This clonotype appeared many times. The CDR3 is CSVANSGAFF. Here the CDR3 DNA reads TGCAGCGTTGCGAACAGCGGAGCTTTCTTT. V is TRBV29-1 and J is TRBJ1-1; D uncertain. The CDR3 is made up of 10 amino acids. The V end lost 4 bases, the J end lost 10 bases, and 10 bases lay between the germline ends. Germline assignment: CDR1 SQVTM and CDR2 ANQGSEA.

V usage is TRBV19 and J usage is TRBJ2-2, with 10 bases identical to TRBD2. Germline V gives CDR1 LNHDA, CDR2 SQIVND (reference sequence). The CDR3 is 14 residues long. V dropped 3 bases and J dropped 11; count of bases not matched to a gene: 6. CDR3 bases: TGTGCCAGTAGTATCTCGAGCGGGAGGGCCGAGCTGTTTTTT. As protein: CASSISSGRAELFF.

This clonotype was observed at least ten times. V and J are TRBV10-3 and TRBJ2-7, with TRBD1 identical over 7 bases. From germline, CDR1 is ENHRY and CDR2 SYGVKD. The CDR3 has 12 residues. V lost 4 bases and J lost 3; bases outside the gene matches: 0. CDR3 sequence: CAISGQGYEQYF. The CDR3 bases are TGTGCCATCAGTGGACAGGGCTACGAGCAGTACTTC.

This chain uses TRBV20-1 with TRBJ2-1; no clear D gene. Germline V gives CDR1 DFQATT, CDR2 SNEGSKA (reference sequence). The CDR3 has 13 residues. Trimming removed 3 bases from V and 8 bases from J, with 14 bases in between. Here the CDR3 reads CSASGQARDEQFF. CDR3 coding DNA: TGCAGTGCTAGTGGGCAGGCTAGGGATGAGCAGTTCTTC.

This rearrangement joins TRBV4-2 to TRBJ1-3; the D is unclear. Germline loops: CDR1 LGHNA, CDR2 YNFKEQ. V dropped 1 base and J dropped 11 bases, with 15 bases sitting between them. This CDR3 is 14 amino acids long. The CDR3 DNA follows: TGTGCCAGCAGCCAAGGGGCGTCCGGGAACCCCATATATTTT. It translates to CASSQGASGNPIYF.

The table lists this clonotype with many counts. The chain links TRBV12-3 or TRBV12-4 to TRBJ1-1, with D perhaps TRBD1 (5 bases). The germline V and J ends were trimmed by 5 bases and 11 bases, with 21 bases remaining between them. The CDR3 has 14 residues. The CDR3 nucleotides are TGTGCCAGCAGTCCTCCGGCGATCGAGAGGGGTGCTTTCTTT. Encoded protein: CASSPPAIERGAFF.

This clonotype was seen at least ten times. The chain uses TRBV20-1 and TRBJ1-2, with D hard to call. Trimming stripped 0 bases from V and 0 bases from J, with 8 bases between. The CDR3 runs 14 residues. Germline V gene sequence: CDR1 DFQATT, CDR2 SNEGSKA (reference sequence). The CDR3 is CSARDRLANYGYTF. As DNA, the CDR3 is TGCAGTGCTAGAGATCGACTGGCTAACTATGGCTACACCTTC.

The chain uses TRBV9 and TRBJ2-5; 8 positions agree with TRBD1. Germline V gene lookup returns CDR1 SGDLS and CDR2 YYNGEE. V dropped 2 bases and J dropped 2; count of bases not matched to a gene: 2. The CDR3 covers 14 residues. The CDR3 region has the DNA TGTGCCAGCAGCGTTCAGGGGGCGCAAGAGACCCAGTACTTC. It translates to CASSVQGAQETQYF. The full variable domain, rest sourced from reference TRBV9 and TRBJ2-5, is DSGVTQTPKHLITATGQRVTLRCSPRSGDLSVYWYQQSLDQGLQFLIQYYNGEERAKGNILERFSAQQFPDLHSELNLSSLELGDSALYFCASSVQGAQETQYFGPGTRLLVL.

The CDR3 loop is CATSDRTPQGGTDTQYF. The CDR3 DNA reads TGTGCCACCAGTGACCGGACTCCTCAGGGGGGCACAGATACGCAGTATTTT. This chain links TRBV24-1 with TRBJ2-3, with 7 bases that match TRBD1. The ends lost 4 bases at V and 1 base at J; junction bases unmatched: 10. The CDR3 is 17 amino acids. Per germline, CDR1 KGHDR and CDR2 SFDVKD.

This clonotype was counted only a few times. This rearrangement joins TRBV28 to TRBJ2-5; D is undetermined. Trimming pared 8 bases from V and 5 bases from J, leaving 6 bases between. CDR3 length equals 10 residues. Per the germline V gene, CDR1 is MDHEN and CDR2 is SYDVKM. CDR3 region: CASSGETQYF. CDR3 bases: TGTGCCAGCTCCGGGGAGACCCAGTACTTC.

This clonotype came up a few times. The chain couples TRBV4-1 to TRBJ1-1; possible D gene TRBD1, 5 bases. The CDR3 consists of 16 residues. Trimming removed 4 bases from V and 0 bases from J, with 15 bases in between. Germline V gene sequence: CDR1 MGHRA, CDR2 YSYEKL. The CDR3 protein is CASSRATGFMNTEAFF. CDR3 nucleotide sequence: TGCGCCAGCAGCCGAGCTACAGGTTTCATGAACACTGAAGCTTTCTTT.

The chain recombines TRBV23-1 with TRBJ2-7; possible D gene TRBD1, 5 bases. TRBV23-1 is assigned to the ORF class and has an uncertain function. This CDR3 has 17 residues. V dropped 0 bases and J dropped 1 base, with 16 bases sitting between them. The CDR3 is CASSQSLDKDKSYEQYF. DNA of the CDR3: TGCGCCAGCAGTCAATCGCTGGACAAAGATAAGTCCTACGAGCAGTACTTC.

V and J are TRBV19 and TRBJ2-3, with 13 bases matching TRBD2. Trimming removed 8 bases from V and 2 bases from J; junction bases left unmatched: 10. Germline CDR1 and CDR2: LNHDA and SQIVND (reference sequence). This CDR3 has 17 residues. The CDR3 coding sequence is TGTGCCAGTGGCCGTCCTGGACTAGCGGGGGTCACAGATACGCAGTATTTT. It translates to CASGRPGLAGVTDTQYF.

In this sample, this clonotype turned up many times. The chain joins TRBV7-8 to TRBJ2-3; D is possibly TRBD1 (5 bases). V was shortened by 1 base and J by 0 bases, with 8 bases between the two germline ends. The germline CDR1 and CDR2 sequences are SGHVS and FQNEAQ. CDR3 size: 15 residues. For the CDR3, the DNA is TGTGCCAGCAGCTTAGTGCCAGGGAGCACAGATACGCAGTATTTT. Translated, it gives CASSLVPGSTDTQYF.

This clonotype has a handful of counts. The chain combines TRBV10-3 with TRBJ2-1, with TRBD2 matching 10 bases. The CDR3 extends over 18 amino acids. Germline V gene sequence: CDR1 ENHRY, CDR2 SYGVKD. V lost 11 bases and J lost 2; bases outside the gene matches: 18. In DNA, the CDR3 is TGTGCCTTGAGTGATTCTAGCGGGGGACCCTCTCCCTACAATGAGCAGTTCTTC. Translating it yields CALSDSSGGPSPYNEQFF.

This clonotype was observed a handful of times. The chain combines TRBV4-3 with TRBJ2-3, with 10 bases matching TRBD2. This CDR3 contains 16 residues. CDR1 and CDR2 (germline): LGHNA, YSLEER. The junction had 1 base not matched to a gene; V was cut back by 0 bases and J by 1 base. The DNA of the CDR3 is TGCGCCAGCAGCCAAGAGCTAGCGGGAGGCACAGATACGCAGTATTTT. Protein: CASSQELAGGTDTQYF.

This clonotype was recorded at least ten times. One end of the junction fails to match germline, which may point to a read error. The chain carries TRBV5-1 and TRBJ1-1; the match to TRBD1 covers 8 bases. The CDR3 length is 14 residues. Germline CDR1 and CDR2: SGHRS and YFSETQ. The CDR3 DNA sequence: TGCGCCAGCCGCTTGACGCAGGGGGCCACTGAAGCTTTCTTT. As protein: CASRLTQGATEAFF. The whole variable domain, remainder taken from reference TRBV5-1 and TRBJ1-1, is KAGVTQTPRYLIKTRGQQVTLSCSPISGHRSVSWYQQTPGQGLQFLFEYFSETQRNKGNFPGRFSGRQFSNSRSEMNVSTLELGDSALYLCASRLTQGATEAFFGQGTRLTVV.

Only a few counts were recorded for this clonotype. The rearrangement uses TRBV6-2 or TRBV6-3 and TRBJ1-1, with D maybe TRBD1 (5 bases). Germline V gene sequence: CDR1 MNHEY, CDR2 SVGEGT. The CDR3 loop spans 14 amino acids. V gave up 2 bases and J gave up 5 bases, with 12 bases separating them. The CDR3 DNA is TGTGCCAGCAGTTACACCCTGGGGGGGACTGAAGCTTTCTTT. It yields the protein CASSYTLGGTEAFF.